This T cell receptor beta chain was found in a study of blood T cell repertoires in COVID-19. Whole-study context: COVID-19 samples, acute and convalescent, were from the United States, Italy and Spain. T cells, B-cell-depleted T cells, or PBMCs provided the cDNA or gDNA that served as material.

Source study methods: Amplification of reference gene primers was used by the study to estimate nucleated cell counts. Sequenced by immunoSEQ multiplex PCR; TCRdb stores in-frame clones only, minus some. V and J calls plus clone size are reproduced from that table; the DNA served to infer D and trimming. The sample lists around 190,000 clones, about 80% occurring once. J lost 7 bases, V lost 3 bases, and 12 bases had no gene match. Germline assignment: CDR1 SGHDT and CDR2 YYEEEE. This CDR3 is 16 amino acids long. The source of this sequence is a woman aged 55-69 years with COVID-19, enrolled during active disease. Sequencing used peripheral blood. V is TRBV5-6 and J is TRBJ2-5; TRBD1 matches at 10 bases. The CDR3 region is CASSSIGQGGSGTQYF. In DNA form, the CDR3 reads TGTGCCAGCAGCTCCATCGGACAGGGGGGATCGGGGACCCAGTACTTC.